This T cell receptor beta chain was obtained from a study of CD8 T cells in Susac syndrome. This CDR3 has 12 residues. The V gene end was trimmed by 6 bases and the J gene end by 15 bases; junction bases not matched to a gene: 6. The germline V gene has CDR1 ENHRY and CDR2 SYGVKD. When the RNA was reverse transcribed, random hexamers were used with an input of roughly 0.5 to 1 ug. The amplification used immunoSEQ multiplex PCR on TCR beta CDR3; it spanned 54 Vbeta and 13 Jbeta. TCRdb passed the immunoSEQ multiplex PCR reads through MiXCR, listing each CDR3 protein once. Here the sample spans 150,000 to 200,000 distinct CDR3 sequences, around 95% being singletons. From blood CD8+ and CD4+ T cells, the TCR beta chain was sequenced. Matched for age and sex, the controls were healthy donors. TEMRA cells were FACS-enriched, with CD8+ and CD4+ T cells isolated negatively.

The J gene is TRBJ1-6, the V gene TRBV10-3; the match to TRBD1 covers 9 bases. The TCR was taken from a human donor in good health. Sequences were obtained from CD4+ T cells from PBMCs. The CDR3 is CAIRGDRENLHF. CDR3 bases: TGTGCCATCAGGGGGGACAGGGAGAACCTCCACTTT.